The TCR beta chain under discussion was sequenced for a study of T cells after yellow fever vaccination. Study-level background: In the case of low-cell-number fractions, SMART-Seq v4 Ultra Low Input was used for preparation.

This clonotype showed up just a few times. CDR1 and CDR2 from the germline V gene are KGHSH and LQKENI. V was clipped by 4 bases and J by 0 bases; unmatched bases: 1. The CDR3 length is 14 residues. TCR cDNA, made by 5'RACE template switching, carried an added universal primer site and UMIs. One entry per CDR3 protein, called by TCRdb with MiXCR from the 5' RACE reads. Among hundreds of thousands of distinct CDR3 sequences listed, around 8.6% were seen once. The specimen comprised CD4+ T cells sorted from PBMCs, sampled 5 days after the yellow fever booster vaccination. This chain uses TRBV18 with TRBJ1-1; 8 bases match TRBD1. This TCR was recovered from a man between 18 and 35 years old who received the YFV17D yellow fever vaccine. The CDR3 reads CASSRDRMNTEAFF. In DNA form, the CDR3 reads TGTGCCAGCTCACGGGACAGGATGAACACTGAAGCTTTCTTT.